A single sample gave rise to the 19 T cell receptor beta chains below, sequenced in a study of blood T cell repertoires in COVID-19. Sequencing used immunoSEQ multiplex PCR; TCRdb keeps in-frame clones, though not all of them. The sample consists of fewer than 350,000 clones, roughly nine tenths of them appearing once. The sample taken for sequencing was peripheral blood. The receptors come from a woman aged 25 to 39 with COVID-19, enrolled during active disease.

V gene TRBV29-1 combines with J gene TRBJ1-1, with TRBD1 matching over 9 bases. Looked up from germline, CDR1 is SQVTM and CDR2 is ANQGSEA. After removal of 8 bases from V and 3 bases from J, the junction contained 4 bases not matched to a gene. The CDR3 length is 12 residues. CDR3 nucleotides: TGCAGCCTGAGGGACAGGGACACTGAAGCTTTCTTT. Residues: CSLRDRDTEAFF.

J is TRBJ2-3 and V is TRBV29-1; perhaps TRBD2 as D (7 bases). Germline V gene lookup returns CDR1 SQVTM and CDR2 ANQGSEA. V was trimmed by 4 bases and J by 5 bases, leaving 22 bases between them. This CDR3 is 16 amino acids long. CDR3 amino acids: CSVAKMGGPGGDTQYF. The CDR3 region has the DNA TGCAGCGTTGCTAAGATGGGGGGGCCGGGTGGAGATACGCAGTATTTT.

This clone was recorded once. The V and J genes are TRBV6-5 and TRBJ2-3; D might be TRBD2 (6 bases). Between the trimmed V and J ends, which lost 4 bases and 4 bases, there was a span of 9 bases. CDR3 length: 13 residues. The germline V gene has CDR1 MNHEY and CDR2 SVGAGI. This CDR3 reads CASSWRVADTQYF. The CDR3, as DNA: TGTGCCAGCAGTTGGAGGGTGGCAGATACGCAGTATTTT.

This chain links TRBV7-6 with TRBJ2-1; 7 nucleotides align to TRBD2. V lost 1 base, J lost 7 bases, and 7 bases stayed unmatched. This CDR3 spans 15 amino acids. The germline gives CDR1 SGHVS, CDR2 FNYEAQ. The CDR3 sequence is CASSLDKWEGNEQFF. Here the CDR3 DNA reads TGTGCCAGCAGCTTAGATAAGTGGGAGGGAAATGAGCAGTTCTTC. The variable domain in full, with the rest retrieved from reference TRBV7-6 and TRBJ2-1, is GAGVSQSPRYKVTKRGQDVALRCDPISGHVSLYWYRQALGQGPEFLTYFNYEAQQDKSGLPNDRFSAERPEGSISTLTIQRTEQRDSAMYRCASSLDKWEGNEQFFGPGTRLTVL.

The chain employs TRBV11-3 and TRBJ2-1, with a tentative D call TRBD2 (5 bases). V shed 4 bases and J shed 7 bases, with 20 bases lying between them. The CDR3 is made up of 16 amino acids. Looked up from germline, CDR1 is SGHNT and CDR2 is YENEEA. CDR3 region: CASSSIHGRAKNEQFF. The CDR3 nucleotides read TGTGCCAGCAGCTCCATACACGGGCGGGCCAAAAATGAGCAGTTCTTC.

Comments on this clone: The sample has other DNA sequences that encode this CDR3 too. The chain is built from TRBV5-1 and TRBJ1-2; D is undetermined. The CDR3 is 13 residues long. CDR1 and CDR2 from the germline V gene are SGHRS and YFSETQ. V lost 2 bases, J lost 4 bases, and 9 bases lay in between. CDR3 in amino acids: CASSFPGAYGYTF. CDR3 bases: TGCGCCAGCAGCTTTCCCGGAGCCTATGGCTACACCTTC.

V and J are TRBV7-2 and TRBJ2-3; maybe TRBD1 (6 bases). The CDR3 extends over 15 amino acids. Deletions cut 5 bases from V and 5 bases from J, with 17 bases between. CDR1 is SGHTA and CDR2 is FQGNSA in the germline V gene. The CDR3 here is CASSLGYRVIDTQYF. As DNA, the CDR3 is TGTGCCAGCAGCCTGGGGTACAGGGTGATAGATACGCAGTATTTT.

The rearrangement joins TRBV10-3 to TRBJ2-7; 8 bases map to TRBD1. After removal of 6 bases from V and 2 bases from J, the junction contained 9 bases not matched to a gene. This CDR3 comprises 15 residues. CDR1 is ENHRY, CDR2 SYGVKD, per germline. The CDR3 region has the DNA TGTGCCATCAGGCCGGGCAGGGGGCCCCCCTACGAGCAGTACTTC. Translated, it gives CAIRPGRGPPYEQYF.

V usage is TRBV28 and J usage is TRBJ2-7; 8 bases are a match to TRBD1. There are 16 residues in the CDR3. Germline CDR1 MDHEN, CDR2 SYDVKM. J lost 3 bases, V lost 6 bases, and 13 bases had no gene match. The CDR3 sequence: CASSPLPGQVVYEQYF. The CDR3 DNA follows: TGTGCCAGCAGCCCCCTGCCGGGACAGGTCGTCTACGAGCAGTACTTC.

The CDR3, as DNA: TGTGCCAGCAGTGCAGGGTTGTCAGAGACCCAGTACTTC. Amino acids: CASSAGLSETQYF. V usage is TRBV2 and J usage is TRBJ2-5; D may be TRBD1 (5 bases). The CDR3 is made up of 13 amino acids. V gave up 4 bases and J gave up 4 bases, with 10 bases separating them. Germline V gene sequence: CDR1 SNHLY, CDR2 FYNNEI.

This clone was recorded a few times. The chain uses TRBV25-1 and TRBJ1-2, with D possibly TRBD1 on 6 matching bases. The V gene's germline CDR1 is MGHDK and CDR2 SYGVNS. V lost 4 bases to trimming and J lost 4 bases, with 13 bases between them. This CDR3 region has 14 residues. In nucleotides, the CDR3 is TGTGCCAGCAGTGTACAGGACAGCTTCTATGGCTACACCTTC. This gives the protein CASSVQDSFYGYTF.

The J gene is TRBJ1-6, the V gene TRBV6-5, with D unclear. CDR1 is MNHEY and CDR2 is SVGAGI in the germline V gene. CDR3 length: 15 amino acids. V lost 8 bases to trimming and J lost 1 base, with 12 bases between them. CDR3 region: CASGQSTSYNSPLHF. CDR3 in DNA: TGTGCCAGCGGGCAGTCGACATCCTATAATTCACCCCTCCACTTT.

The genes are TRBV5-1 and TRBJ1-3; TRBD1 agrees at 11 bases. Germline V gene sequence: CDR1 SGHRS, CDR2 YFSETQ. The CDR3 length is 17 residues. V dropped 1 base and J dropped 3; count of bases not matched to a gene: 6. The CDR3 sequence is CASSLRPGQGVGNTIYF. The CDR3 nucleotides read TGCGCCAGCAGCTTGCGGCCGGGACAGGGGGTTGGAAACACCATATATTTT. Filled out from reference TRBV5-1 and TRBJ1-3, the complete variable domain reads KAGVTQTPRYLIKTRGQQVTLSCSPISGHRSVSWYQQTPGQGLQFLFEYFSETQRNKGNFPGRFSGRQFSNSRSEMNVSTLELGDSALYLCASSLRPGQGVGNTIYFGEGSWLTVV.

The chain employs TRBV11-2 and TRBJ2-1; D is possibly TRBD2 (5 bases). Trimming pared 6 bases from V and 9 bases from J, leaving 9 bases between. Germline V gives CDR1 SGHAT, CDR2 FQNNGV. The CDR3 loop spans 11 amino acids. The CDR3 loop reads CASRDSGEQFF. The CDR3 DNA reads TGTGCCAGCAGGGACTCGGGTGAGCAGTTCTTC.

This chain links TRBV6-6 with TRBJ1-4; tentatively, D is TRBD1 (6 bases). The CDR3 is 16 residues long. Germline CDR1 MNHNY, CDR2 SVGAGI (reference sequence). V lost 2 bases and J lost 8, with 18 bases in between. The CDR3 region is CASSYPQGPKREKLFF. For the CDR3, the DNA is TGTGCCAGCAGTTACCCCCAGGGGCCCAAGCGGGAAAAACTGTTTTTT.

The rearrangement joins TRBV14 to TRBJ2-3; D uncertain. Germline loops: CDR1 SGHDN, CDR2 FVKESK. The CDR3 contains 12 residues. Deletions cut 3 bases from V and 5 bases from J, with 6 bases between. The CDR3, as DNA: TGTGCCAGCAGCCACCTAGTAGATACGCAGTATTTT. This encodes CASSHLVDTQYF. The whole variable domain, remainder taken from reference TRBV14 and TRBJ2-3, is EAGVTQFPSHSVIEKGQTVTLRCDPISGHDNLYWYRRVMGKEIKFLLHFVKESKQDESGMPNNRFLAERTGGTYSTLKVQPAELEDSGVYFCASSHLVDTQYFGPGTRLTVL.

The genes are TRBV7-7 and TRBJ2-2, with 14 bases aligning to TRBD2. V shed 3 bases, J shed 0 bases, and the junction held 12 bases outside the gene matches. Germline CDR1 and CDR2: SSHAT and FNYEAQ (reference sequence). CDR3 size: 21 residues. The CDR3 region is CASSFPGVGLAGAANTGELFF. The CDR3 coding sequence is TGTGCCAGCAGCTTTCCGGGTGTGGGACTAGCGGGGGCCGCGAACACCGGGGAGCTGTTTTTT.

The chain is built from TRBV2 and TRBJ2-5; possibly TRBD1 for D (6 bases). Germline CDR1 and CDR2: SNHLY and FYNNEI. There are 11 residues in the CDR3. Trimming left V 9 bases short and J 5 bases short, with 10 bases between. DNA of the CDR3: TGTGCCAGTAGGGGGTACGAGACCCAGTACTTC. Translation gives CASRGYETQYF. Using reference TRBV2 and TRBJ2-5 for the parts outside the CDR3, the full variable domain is EPEVTQTPSHQVTQMGQEVILRCVPISNHLYFYWYRQILGQKVEFLVSFYNNEISEKSEIFDDQFSVERPDGSNFTLKIRSTKLEDSAMYFCASRGYETQYFGPGTRLLVL.

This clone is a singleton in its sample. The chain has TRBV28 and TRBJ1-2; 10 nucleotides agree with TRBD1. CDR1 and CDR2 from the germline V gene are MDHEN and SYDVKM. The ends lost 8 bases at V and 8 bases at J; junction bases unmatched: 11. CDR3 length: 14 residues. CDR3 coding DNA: TGTGCCAGCGGGAGACAGGGGGCGATCTGGGGCTACACCTTC. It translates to CASGRQGAIWGYTF.